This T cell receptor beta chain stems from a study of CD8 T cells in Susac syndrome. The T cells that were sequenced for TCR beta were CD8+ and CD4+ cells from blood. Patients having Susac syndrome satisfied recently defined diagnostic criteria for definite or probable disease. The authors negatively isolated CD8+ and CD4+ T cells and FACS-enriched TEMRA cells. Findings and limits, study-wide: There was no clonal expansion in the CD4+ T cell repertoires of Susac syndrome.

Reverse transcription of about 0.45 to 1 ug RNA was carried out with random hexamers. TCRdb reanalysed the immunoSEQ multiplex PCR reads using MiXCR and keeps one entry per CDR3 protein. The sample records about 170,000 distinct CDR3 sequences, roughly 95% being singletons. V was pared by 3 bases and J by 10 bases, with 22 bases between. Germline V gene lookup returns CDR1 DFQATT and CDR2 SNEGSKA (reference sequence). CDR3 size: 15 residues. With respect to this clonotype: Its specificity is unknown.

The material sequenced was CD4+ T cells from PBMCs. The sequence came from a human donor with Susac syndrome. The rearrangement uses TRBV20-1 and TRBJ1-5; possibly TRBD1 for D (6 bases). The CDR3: CSASQSGEGIVPQHF. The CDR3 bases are TGCAGTGCTAGCCAGTCAGGGGAAGGGATTGTTCCCCAGCATTTT.